Following are 30 T cell receptor beta chains from one sample sequenced in a study of PD-1 blockade in classical Hodgkin lymphoma. Some clones are missing from TCRdb's copy, which holds only in-frame ones; the method was immunoSEQ multiplex PCR. The table shows about 21,000 clones, with less than 95% occurring only once. Described time point: newly diagnosed, previously untreated cHL patient sample. The sample was peripheral blood mononuclear cells (PBMCs). These TCRs come from a human donor with classical Hodgkin lymphoma.

V and J are TRBV19 and TRBJ1-5; D remains ambiguous. Germline CDR1 reads LNHDA; CDR2 reads SQIVND (reference sequence). V was trimmed by 0 bases and J by 5 bases, leaving 5 bases between them. This CDR3 spans 13 amino acids. For the CDR3, the DNA is TGTGCCAGTAGTATAGATCGGGATCAGCCCCAGCATTTT. Amino acids: CASSIDRDQPQHF.

The rearrangement uses TRBV5-1 and TRBJ2-2, with D maybe TRBD1 (5 bases). V was pared by 2 bases and J by 1 base, with 6 bases between. Per germline, CDR1 SGHRS and CDR2 YFSETQ. This CDR3 has 14 amino acids. For the CDR3, the DNA is TGCGCCAGCAGCTTAACAGGGAACACCGGGGAGCTGTTTTTT. This sequence encodes CASSLTGNTGELFF.

This clone has a handful of counts. The V call is TRBV7-2, the J call TRBJ1-1; D call uncertain. The CDR3 contains 14 residues. With 0 bases removed from V and 3 bases from J, the gap between germline ends came to 8 bases. Germline lookup yields CDR1 SGHTA and CDR2 FQGNSA. The CDR3 here is CASSLASADTEAFF. CDR3 nucleotide sequence: TGTGCCAGCAGCTTAGCCTCGGCAGACACTGAAGCTTTCTTT.

A remark on this clone: The junction departs from the called germline gene at one end, perhaps through a read error. Other nucleotide sequences from this sample produce the same CDR3. The V call is TRBV10-2, the J call TRBJ2-6; 11 bases match TRBD1. Germline assignment: CDR1 WSHSY and CDR2 SAAADI. The length of the CDR3 is 18 residues. The CDR3 nucleotides read TGCGCCAGCAGTCCTCCCGGACAGGGGGCGGCTGGGGCCAATGTCCTGACTTTC. It yields the protein CASSPPGQGAAGANVLTF.

The chain is built from TRBV7-9 and TRBJ2-1; 8 bases match TRBD1. Germline assignment: CDR1 SEHNR and CDR2 FQNEAQ (reference sequence). V lost 5 bases to trimming and J lost 5 bases; unmatched junction nucleotides: 8. This CDR3 has 15 amino acids. The CDR3, as DNA: TGTGCCAGCAGCCACCGACAGGGGAGCCACAATGAGCAGTTCTTC. Translated, it gives CASSHRQGSHNEQFF.

This sequence joins TRBV2 and TRBJ1-6; D unclear. CDR1 is SNHLY, CDR2 FYNNEI, per germline. The CDR3 is 13 amino acids. Trimming shortened V by 10 bases and J by 1 base, and 8 bases separated the two germline ends. CDR3 nucleotides: TGTGCCACCCAGAGATCCTATAATTCACCCCTCCACTTT. Protein product: CATQRSYNSPLHF.

The chain uses TRBV27 and TRBJ2-1; a weak D match, TRBD1 (6 bases). The CDR3 is 14 amino acids. Trimming took 3 bases from V and 4 from J, leaving 10 bases between them. Germline V gene lookup returns CDR1 MNHEY and CDR2 SMNVEV (reference sequence). In nucleotides, the CDR3 is TGTGCCAGCAGTTTCGGGGACACGTACAATGAGCAGTTCTTC. Its protein is CASSFGDTYNEQFF.

V and J are TRBV7-8 and TRBJ2-7; a weak D match, TRBD1 (5 bases). The CDR3 has 15 residues. Deletions cut 5 bases from V and 1 base from J, with 15 bases between. Germline CDR1 and CDR2: SGHVS and FQNEAQ. The CDR3 DNA reads TGTGCCAGCAGCCCAGCGACAGACTCGTCCTACGAGCAGTACTTC. Its translation is CASSPATDSSYEQYF.

The chain has TRBV2 and TRBJ1-5, with D possibly being TRBD1 (5 bases). Germline V lookup: CDR1 SNHLY, CDR2 FYNNEI. V was trimmed by 6 bases and J by 1 base, leaving 7 bases between them. This CDR3 has 13 residues. The CDR3 is CASSGDSNQPQHF. Written as DNA, the CDR3 is TGTGCCAGCAGCGGGGACAGCAATCAGCCCCAGCATTTT.

The chain is built from TRBV5-8 and TRBJ1-3, with TRBD1 as a possible D gene (6 bases). The CDR3 has 17 residues. CDR1 is SGHTS and CDR2 is YDEGEE in the germline V gene. The germline V and J ends were trimmed by 3 bases and 3 bases, with 19 bases remaining between them. CDR3 protein: CASSSRDKPLFGNTIYF. In nucleotides, the CDR3 is TGTGCCAGCAGCTCCCGGGACAAGCCTCTCTTTGGAAACACCATATATTTT.

V usage is TRBV28 and J usage is TRBJ1-1; D might be TRBD1 (5 bases). The V gene's germline CDR1 is MDHEN and CDR2 SYDVKM. This CDR3 comprises 15 residues. The V end lost 3 bases, the J end lost 4 bases, and 15 bases lay between the germline ends. CDR3 sequence (DNA): TGTGCCAGCAGTTTGTGGGGGAGGGTTTCCACTGAAGCTTTCTTT. It encodes CASSLWGRVSTEAFF.

The chain joins TRBV6-1 to TRBJ1-5; D gene unclear. CDR1 and CDR2 from the germline V gene are MNHNS and SASEGT. The CDR3 spans 14 residues. The V end lost 0 bases, the J end lost 8 bases, and 11 bases lay between the germline ends. The CDR3 DNA reads TGTGCCAGCAGTGAAGCTTGGGGATGGGAGCCCCAGCATTTT. Encoded protein: CASSEAWGWEPQHF.

The chain carries TRBV29-1 and TRBJ2-7; D is perhaps TRBD1 (5 bases). The CDR3 consists of 12 residues. CDR1 is SQVTM, CDR2 ANQGSEA, per germline. V was pared by 4 bases and J by 5 bases, with 12 bases between. The CDR3 spells CSVGRGTDEQYF. In DNA, the CDR3 is TGCAGCGTTGGAAGGGGAACCGACGAGCAGTACTTC.

A single count supports this clone. The chain combines TRBV28 with TRBJ1-5; TRBD1 agrees at 7 bases. The CDR3 runs to 12 residues. The J segment lost 6 bases and the V segment lost 6 bases, leaving 2 bases of the junction unmatched. Germline CDR1 is MDHEN and CDR2 is SYDVKM. CDR3 loop: CASRQGSQPQHF. The CDR3 DNA follows: TGTGCCAGCAGACAGGGGAGTCAGCCCCAGCATTTT.

This sequence joins TRBV11-3 and TRBJ2-1, with 8 bases aligning to TRBD2. This CDR3 comprises 15 residues. Germline V gene lookup returns CDR1 SGHNT and CDR2 YENEEA. Trimming at V came to 5 bases and at J to 3 bases, leaving 6 bases not matched to a gene. Here the CDR3 DNA reads TGTGCCAGCAGCCCCGGGGGGGCATTCTACAATGAGCAGTTCTTC. It translates to CASSPGGAFYNEQFF.

The gene calls are TRBV7-8 and TRBJ1-4; the match to TRBD1 covers 7 bases. Germline V CDR1 and CDR2: SGHVS, FQNEAQ. The ends lost 0 bases at V and 0 bases at J; junction bases unmatched: 7. There are 18 residues in the CDR3. The CDR3 nucleotides read TGTGCCAGCAGCTTAGCCGGTGTAACAGGGGCAACTAATGAAAAACTGTTTTTT. Protein product: CASSLAGVTGATNEKLFF.

The chain combines TRBV2 with TRBJ2-5, with TRBD2 matching over 9 bases. Trimming at V came to 4 bases and at J to 2 bases, leaving 8 bases not matched to a gene. The length of the CDR3 is 16 residues. Germline loops: CDR1 SNHLY, CDR2 FYNNEI. Here the CDR3 reads CASSVRLAGKQETQYF. The CDR3 coding sequence is TGTGCCAGCAGTGTGCGGCTAGCGGGGAAACAAGAGACCCAGTACTTC.

The J gene is TRBJ1-5, the V gene TRBV6-1; TRBD1 aligns across 11 bases. The CDR3 contains 14 residues. The J segment lost 7 bases and the V segment lost 6 bases, leaving 5 bases of the junction unmatched. The germline V gene encodes CDR1 MNHNS and CDR2 SASEGT. In nucleotides, the CDR3 is TGTGCCAGCAGCGAGGACAGGGGGCGACAGCCCCAGCATTTT. As protein: CASSEDRGRQPQHF.

The V and J genes are TRBV19 and TRBJ2-1; D is possibly TRBD1 or TRBD2 (6 bases each). In germline, CDR1 is LNHDA, CDR2 SQIVND (reference sequence). CDR3 length: 18 amino acids. V shed 3 bases and J shed 0 bases, with 18 bases lying between them. The CDR3 bases are TGTGCCAGTAGTATTGGGACTGGAACAGGGAGCTCCTACAATGAGCAGTTCTTC. This codes for CASSIGTGTGSSYNEQFF.

The genes are TRBV9 and TRBJ2-3, with no clear D. Trimming shortened V by 2 bases and J by 0 bases, and 7 bases separated the two germline ends. The CDR3 contains 14 residues. Germline CDR1 and CDR2: SGDLS and YYNGEE. This CDR3 is CASSVYLSTDTQYF. CDR3 in DNA: TGTGCCAGCAGCGTCTACCTTAGCACAGATACGCAGTATTTT.

The gene calls are TRBV5-4 and TRBJ2-1; D might be TRBD1 (6 bases). The germline CDR1 and CDR2 sequences are SGHNT and YYREEE (reference sequence). There are 14 residues in the CDR3. The V end was cut by 0 bases, the J end by 4 bases, with 8 bases between. This CDR3 reads CASSLGTAYNEQFF. CDR3 coding DNA: TGTGCCAGCAGCTTGGGGACAGCTTACAATGAGCAGTTCTTC.

The genes are TRBV29-1 and TRBJ1-2; 8 bases line up with TRBD1. Germline CDR1 is SQVTM and CDR2 is ANQGSEA. The junction had 9 bases not matched to a gene; V was cut back by 6 bases and J by 6 bases. There are 13 residues in the CDR3. For the CDR3, the DNA is TGCAGCGTCCGGACAGGGTTGTTACATGGCTACACCTTC. Protein product: CSVRTGLLHGYTF.

The V gene is TRBV29-1, the J gene TRBJ1-2; D remains unclear. The CDR3 has 15 residues. The germline V gene encodes CDR1 SQVTM and CDR2 ANQGSEA. V was trimmed by 6 bases and J by 0 bases, leaving 17 bases between them. CDR3 sequence: CSVLGGELSNYGYTF. CDR3 sequence (DNA): TGCAGCGTGCTCGGCGGGGAACTTTCTAACTATGGCTACACCTTC.

The chain links TRBV5-1 to TRBJ1-6, with D unresolved. Trimming removed 4 bases at V and 8 bases at J, with 10 bases between. The CDR3 extends over 13 amino acids. The germline V gene encodes CDR1 SGHRS and CDR2 YFSETQ. The CDR3: CASSTGEYSPLHF. The CDR3 coding sequence is TGCGCCAGCAGCACTGGAGAATATTCACCCCTCCACTTT.

The J gene is TRBJ1-2, the V gene TRBV18, with TRBD1 matching 7 bases. The length of the CDR3 is 14 residues. CDR1 and CDR2 from the germline V gene are KGHSH and LQKENI. The V and J ends lost 3 bases and 7 bases, in that order; junction bases with no gene match: 8. For the CDR3, the DNA is TGTGCCAGCTCACCTGACAGGGAAAGCAGTGGCTACACCTTC. It specifies CASSPDRESSGYTF. The whole variable domain, remainder taken from reference TRBV18 and TRBJ1-2, is NAGVMQNPRHLVRRRGQEARLRCSPMKGHSHVYWYRQLPEEGLKFMVYLQKENIIDESGMPKERFSAEFPKEGPSILRIQQVVRGDSAAYFCASSPDRESSGYTFGSGTRLTVV.

The DNA for the CDR3 is TGTGCCAGCAGTGTCGACGGCGACTCTGGAAACACCATATATTTT. Its protein product is CASSVDGDSGNTIYF. The chain employs TRBV6-1 and TRBJ1-3; D is ambiguous. Trimming shortened V by 4 bases and J by 0 bases, and 10 bases separated the two germline ends. In germline, CDR1 is MNHNS, CDR2 SASEGT. The CDR3 runs 15 residues.

The genes are TRBV5-6 and TRBJ2-7; the D call may be TRBD1 or TRBD2 (7 bases each). V was clipped by 4 bases and J by 2 bases, with 19 bases between them. The CDR3 runs to 16 residues. Germline V gene data show CDR1 as SGHDT and CDR2 as YYEEEE. DNA for the CDR3: TGTGCCAGCAGCCTGGGGGGGACAGCATATACCTACGAGCAGTACTTC. Translated: CASSLGGTAYTYEQYF.

The V and J genes are TRBV9 and TRBJ2-7, with 10 bases that match TRBD2. Germline CDR1 reads SGDLS; CDR2 reads YYNGEE. The CDR3 consists of 16 residues. V trimming: 3 bases; J trimming: 7 bases; junction bases outside the gene matches: 13. The CDR3 sequence is CASSASSSGGAGEQYF. CDR3 DNA: TGTGCCAGCAGCGCCTCGTCTAGCGGGGGTGCGGGGGAGCAGTACTTC.

V and J are TRBV6-5 and TRBJ1-4, with D hard to call. Looked up from germline, CDR1 is MNHEY and CDR2 is SVGAGI. V dropped 6 bases and J dropped 7 bases, with 12 bases sitting between them. CDR3 size: 13 residues. CDR3 sequence: CASRYAAAEKLFF. The DNA for the CDR3 is TGTGCCAGCAGGTATGCGGCGGCTGAAAAACTGTTTTTT.

The rearrangement uses TRBV7-9 and TRBJ2-5; tentatively, D is TRBD1 (5 bases). Trimming took off 2 bases at V and 0 bases at J, with 10 bases between the two ends. Looked up from germline, CDR1 is SEHNR and CDR2 is FQNEAQ (reference sequence). The CDR3 spans 15 residues. The DNA for the CDR3 is TGTGCCAGCAGCTTACAGGGCACGAACCAAGAGACCCAGTACTTC. Translation gives CASSLQGTNQETQYF.